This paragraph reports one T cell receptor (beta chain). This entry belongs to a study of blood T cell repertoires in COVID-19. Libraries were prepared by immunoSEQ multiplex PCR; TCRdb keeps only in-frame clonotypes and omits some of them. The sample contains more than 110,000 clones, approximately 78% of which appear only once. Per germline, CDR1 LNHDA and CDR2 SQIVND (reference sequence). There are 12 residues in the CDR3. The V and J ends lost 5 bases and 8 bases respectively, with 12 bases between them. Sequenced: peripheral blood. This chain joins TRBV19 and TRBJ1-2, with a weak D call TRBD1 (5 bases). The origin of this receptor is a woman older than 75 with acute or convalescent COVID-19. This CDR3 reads CASSVGLGGYTF. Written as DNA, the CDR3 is TGTGCCAGTAGTGTGGGACTGGGAGGCTACACCTTC.